What follows are 5 T cell receptor beta chains derived from one specimen sequenced in a study of OX40 agonist ivuxolimab in advanced cancers. Here immunoSEQ multiplex PCR was the method, and the copy in TCRdb shows in-frame clones only, minus some. The data hold about 79,000 clones, with about 94% observed a single time. The sequencing here drew on CD4+ or CD8+ T cells sorted from blood, taken in a trial of the OX40 agonist ivuxolimab. The receptors derive from an adult with an advanced solid tumor such as melanoma, head and neck, liver or kidney cancer.

The chain couples TRBV2 to TRBJ2-1, with a possible D match to TRBD1 (6 bases). This CDR3 has 15 amino acids. Trimming took off 4 bases at V and 8 bases at J, with 18 bases between the two ends. The germline gives CDR1 SNHLY, CDR2 FYNNEI. CDR3: CASSGPGAGVDEQFF. The CDR3 DNA reads as TGTGCCAGCAGTGGACCAGGGGCAGGGGTTGATGAGCAGTTCTTC.

J is TRBJ1-5 and V is TRBV15, with D hard to call. The CDR3 loop spans 12 amino acids. V was cut by 6 bases and J by 6 bases, with 9 bases left in between. Per the germline V gene, CDR1 is LNHNV and CDR2 is YYDKDF (reference sequence). This CDR3 reads CATSDRGQPQHF. The CDR3 DNA is TGTGCCACCAGTGATCGGGGTCAGCCCCAGCATTTT.

The genes are TRBV29-1 and TRBJ1-1; D is ambiguous. CDR1 is SQVTM and CDR2 is ANQGSEA in the germline V gene. V gave up 2 bases and J gave up 3 bases, with 4 bases separating them. The CDR3 totals 11 residues. As DNA, the CDR3 is TGCAGCGTTGAAAGCTACACTGAAGCTTTCTTT. Its translation: CSVESYTEAFF.

The chain joins TRBV4-3 to TRBJ2-6; TRBD2 aligns across 7 bases. Losses at the gene ends were 8 bases for V and 0 bases for J; bases not matched to a gene: 4. Germline CDR1 is LGHNA and CDR2 is YSLEER. CDR3 length: 15 amino acids. CDR3: CASSTSYSGANVLTF. CDR3 sequence (DNA): TGCGCCAGCTCGACTAGCTACTCTGGGGCCAACGTCCTGACTTTC.

The chain recombines TRBV28 with TRBJ2-2; perhaps TRBD2 as D (6 bases). This CDR3 contains 15 residues. Trimming stripped 5 bases from V and 5 bases from J, with 15 bases between. The germline CDR1 and CDR2 sequences are MDHEN and SYDVKM. As DNA, the CDR3 is TGTGCCAGCAGTCCCCTCGGCGGGATGACCGGGGAGCTGTTTTTT. Protein: CASSPLGGMTGELFF. Complete variable domain (other parts from reference TRBV28 and TRBJ2-2): DVKVTQSSRYLVKRTGEKVFLECVQDMDHENMFWYRQDPGLGLRLIYFSYDVKMKEKGDIPEGYSVSREKKERFSLILESASTNQTSMYLCASSPLGGMTGELFFGEGSRLTVL.